This TCR beta chain was captured in a study of blood T cell repertoires in COVID-19 (dated by TCRdb to about 2020). Regarding the study in general: The collaborator samples originated in the United States, Italy and Spain and spanned the acute and convalescent phases of COVID-19. The material from the prospective study consisted of cDNA or gDNA derived from T cells, B-cell-depleted T cells, or PBMCs. Subjects who had been exposed to COVID-19, were actively infected with it, or had recovered from it provided the deeply sampled blood TCRbeta repertoires that made up the dataset. The repertoires were released in a freely available public database intended as a resource for research on the immune response to SARS-CoV-2. The samples were drawn from the first 160 participants of the ongoing ImmuneRACE study and from more than 1,000 subjects provided by 6 global collaborators. Nearly every sample came with metadata listing a de-identified subject ID, COVID-19 status, age in years and sex. HLA class I and class II types, where available, came from metadata supplied by the sample provider rather than from assay-based typing.

With respect to this clone: Its cognate antigen has yet to be identified. No much larger clone is present one base from it, and per-base qualities are unavailable.

TCRbeta CDR3 regions were amplified from genomic DNA using the immunoSEQ Assay, a bias-controlled multiplex PCR. The published analysis was carried out like this. The number of nucleated cells in each sample was estimated from the amplification of reference gene primers within the assay. To quantify the absolute abundance of each unique TCRbeta CDR3 rearrangement, sequence reads were collapsed and filtered. For each sample, productive Simpson clonality was calculated as the square root of Simpson's diversity index over productive rearrangements. Here the immuneACCESS table is served through TCRdb, limited to in-frame sequences with V and J called. Missing clones are a known gap in these copies; in checked studies unresolved V genes cover under half, and the rest lacks a known reason. V and J calls and clone size are copied from that table; D and trimming were computed from the DNA. This sample comprises 110,000 or so clones, about 87% of them detected only once. The ten largest account for 4.6% of the sample.

CDR1 is given as MNHEY and CDR2 as SVGAGI, both from the germline V gene. V drops 8 bases and J drops 5 bases, leaving 13 bases in between. Including the terminal cysteine and phenylalanine, the CDR3 comprises 13 residues. Only the CDR3 region is kept as DNA, spanning 39 bases read in frame from base 1. Results and caveats for the whole study, not just this receptor: Clinical and demographic metadata were provided uncurated, with the amount varying by source and participant.

The collaborating institutions used their own protocols to collect whole blood in K2EDTA tubes. For TCRbeta analysis, collaborator samples were shipped as frozen whole blood, as isolated PBMCs, or as DNA extracted from either sample type. The V and J genes are TRBV6-5 and TRBJ1-3; no confident D gene assignment can be made. The sequence derives from a woman between 50 and 59 years old with acute or convalescent COVID-19. The specimen sequenced was peripheral blood. The DNA is TGTGCCAGCCGCGGGGAGTTAAGAAACACCATATATTTT. It specifies CASRGELRNTIYF.